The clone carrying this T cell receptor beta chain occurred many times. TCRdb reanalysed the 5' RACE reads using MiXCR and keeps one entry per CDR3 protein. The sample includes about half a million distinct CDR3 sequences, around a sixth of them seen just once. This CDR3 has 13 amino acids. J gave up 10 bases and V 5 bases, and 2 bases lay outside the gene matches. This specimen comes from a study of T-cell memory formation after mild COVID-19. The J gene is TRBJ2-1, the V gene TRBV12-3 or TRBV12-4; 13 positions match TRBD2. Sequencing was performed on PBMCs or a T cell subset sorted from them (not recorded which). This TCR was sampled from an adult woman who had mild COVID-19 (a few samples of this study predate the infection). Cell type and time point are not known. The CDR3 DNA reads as TGTGCCAGCAGTCCGACTAGCGGGGGGGAGCAGTTCTTC. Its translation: CASSPTSGGEQFF.